The present TCR beta chain was sequenced within a study of blood T cell repertoires in COVID-19. Repertoires were generated with immunoSEQ multiplex PCR, while TCRdb's copy carries only in-frame clones and drops some. The sample lists around 170,000 clones; 84% were seen once. The trim removed 3 bases at V and 7 bases at J, leaving 7 bases unmatched. This CDR3 is 15 amino acids long. Germline CDR1 reads LNHDA; CDR2 reads SQIVND (reference sequence). The sample was PBMCs or T cells enriched from blood (not recorded which). V usage is TRBV19 and J usage is TRBJ1-5; 9 bases match TRBD1. This TCR came from a man between 45 and 60 years old who had recovered from COVID-19. Here the CDR3 reads CASSIQTGGGQPQHF. DNA of the CDR3: TGTGCCAGTAGTATTCAGACAGGGGGAGGACAGCCCCAGCATTTT.